This TCR beta chain was sequenced for a study of identical twins. Study findings and constraints: Researchers reported excess low generation probability among twin-shared out-of-frame alpha sequences. Within cord blood, abundant beta clonotypes carried fewer insertions, but memory repertoires showed no such trend. A partial confounding effect on zero-insertion analyses could come from invariant MAIT and iNKT cells.

A universal primer site was created by template switching, with the cDNA bearing unique molecular identifiers. One entry per CDR3 protein, called by TCRdb with MiXCR from the 5' RACE reads. The sample yields approximately 1.8 million distinct CDR3 sequences, less than 40% seen once. This clonotype was seen a few times. What it binds is not known. This CDR3 is 14 amino acids long. Between the trimmed V and J ends, which lost 3 bases and 0 bases, there was a span of 9 bases. Germline CDR1 reads DFQATT; CDR2 reads SNEGSKA (reference sequence). The sequenced sample consisted of cord blood. The chain recombines TRBV20-1 with TRBJ1-5, with D perhaps TRBD1 (6 bases). The sequence was collected from a newborn girl in good health. The CDR3 region is CSASGQLSNQPQHF. CDR3 nucleotide sequence: TGCAGTGCTAGTGGACAGCTTAGCAATCAGCCCCAGCATTTT.